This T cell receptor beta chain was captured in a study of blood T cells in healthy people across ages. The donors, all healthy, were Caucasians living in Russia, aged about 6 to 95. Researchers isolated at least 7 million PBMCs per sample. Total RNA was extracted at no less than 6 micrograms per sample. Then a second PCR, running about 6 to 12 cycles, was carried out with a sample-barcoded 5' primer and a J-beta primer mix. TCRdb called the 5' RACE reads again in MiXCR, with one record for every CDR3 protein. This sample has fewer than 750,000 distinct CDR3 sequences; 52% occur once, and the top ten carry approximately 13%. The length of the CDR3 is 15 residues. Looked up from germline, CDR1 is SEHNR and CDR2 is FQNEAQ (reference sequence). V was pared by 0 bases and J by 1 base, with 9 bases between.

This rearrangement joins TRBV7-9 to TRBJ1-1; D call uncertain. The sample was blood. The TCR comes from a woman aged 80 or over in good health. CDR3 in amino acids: CASSLASGSNTEAFF. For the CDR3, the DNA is TGTGCCAGCAGCTTAGCTTCCGGGTCGAACACTGAAGCTTTCTTT.